What follows are 13 T cell receptor beta chains derived from one specimen sequenced in a study of OX40 agonist ivuxolimab in advanced cancers. Sequencing used immunoSEQ multiplex PCR; TCRdb keeps in-frame clones, though not all of them. The sample carries tens of thousands of clones, over 60% recorded once. The sequencing used CD4+ or CD8+ T cells sorted from blood, collected in a trial of the OX40 agonist ivuxolimab. The receptor source for this set is an adult with an advanced solid tumor such as melanoma, head and neck, liver or kidney cancer.

V gene TRBV5-8 combines with J gene TRBJ2-7; D uncertain. The CDR3 consists of 15 residues. Germline V CDR1 and CDR2: SGHTS, YDEGEE. The germline V and J ends were trimmed by 2 bases and 2 bases, with 14 bases remaining between them. The CDR3 bases are TGTGCCAGCAGCTTAGTTCGCCCTCCGACCTACGAGCAGTACTTC. Protein product: CASSLVRPPTYEQYF.

The chain is built from TRBV7-9 and TRBJ2-3; D is undetermined. CDR3 length: 17 amino acids. CDR1 SEHNR and CDR2 FQNEAQ come from the germline V gene (reference sequence). The germline V and J ends were trimmed by 1 base and 11 bases, with 25 bases remaining between them. The CDR3 nucleotides read TGTGCCAGCAGCTTAGTCTCCGTCCGCCCCTGGTCGTTTAAGCAGTATTTT. Translating it yields CASSLVSVRPWSFKQYF.

The chain employs TRBV6-1 and TRBJ1-6; D is undetermined. CDR1 and CDR2 (germline): MNHNS, SASEGT. This CDR3 is 13 amino acids long. Trimming left V 6 bases short and J 5 bases short, with 8 bases between. CDR3 nucleotides: TGTGCCAGCAGGTCGGCTAATAATTCACCCCTCCACTTT. This gives the protein CASRSANNSPLHF.

The chain recombines TRBV6-5 with TRBJ2-1; TRBD2 aligns across 10 bases. The CDR3 totals 12 residues. CDR1 and CDR2 (germline): MNHEY, SVGAGI. After removal of 6 bases from V and 8 bases from J, the junction contained 1 base not matched to a gene. CDR3 coding DNA: TGTGCCAGCAGCACTAGCGGGGATGAGCAGTTCTTC. It is translated as CASSTSGDEQFF.

The rearrangement joins TRBV7-6 to TRBJ1-1, with D tentatively TRBD1 (5 bases). Trimming stripped 1 base from V and 6 bases from J, with 18 bases between. This CDR3 spans 16 amino acids. Germline-derived CDR1 and CDR2 are SGHVS and FNYEAQ. CDR3 in amino acids: CASSLGGVAGFSEAFF. The CDR3 DNA is TGTGCCAGCAGCTTAGGGGGGGTGGCGGGCTTCTCTGAAGCTTTCTTT.

Here the CDR3 reads CASSFGLNQPQHF. CDR3 sequence (DNA): TGTGCCAGCAGCTTCGGACTAAATCAGCCCCAGCATTTT. This chain links TRBV11-2 with TRBJ1-5; D remains ambiguous. The CDR3 loop spans 13 amino acids. Germline V lookup: CDR1 SGHAT, CDR2 FQNNGV. V was cut by 3 bases and J by 4 bases, with 7 bases left in between.

The rearrangement uses TRBV15 and TRBJ2-5; possible D gene TRBD1, 7 bases. Germline lookup yields CDR1 LNHNV and CDR2 YYDKDF (reference sequence). Deletions cut 3 bases from V and 4 bases from J, with 12 bases between. This CDR3 is built from 14 residues. CDR3 loop: CATSSYQGGETQYF. The CDR3 nucleotides read TGTGCCACCAGCAGTTACCAGGGGGGAGAGACCCAGTACTTC.

This clone has a handful of counts. The chain is built from TRBV7-3 and TRBJ1-5; D may be TRBD1 (5 bases). Germline CDR1 and CDR2: SGHTA and FQGTGA. CDR3 size: 14 residues. The ends were cut back, 6 bases at V and 2 bases at J, with 11 bases in the middle. The CDR3 loop reads CASSRDGGNQPQHF. CDR3 nucleotide sequence: TGTGCCAGCAGTCGGGACGGAGGCAATCAGCCCCAGCATTTT.

The V and J genes are TRBV27 and TRBJ1-5; 7 positions match TRBD1. Looked up from germline, CDR1 is MNHEY and CDR2 is SMNVEV (reference sequence). The CDR3 contains 14 residues. V lost 5 bases, J lost 4 bases, and 5 bases stayed unmatched. Here the CDR3 DNA reads TGTGCCAGCAGTATCCGACAGGGTAATCAGCCCCAGCATTTT. It encodes CASSIRQGNQPQHF.

The chain couples TRBV30 to TRBJ1-4; the D gene is possibly TRBD1 (6 bases). Germline-derived CDR1 and CDR2 are GTSNPN and SVGIG (reference sequence). V was pared by 2 bases and J by 6 bases, with 13 bases between. CDR3 length: 14 residues. CDR3 sequence: CAWSPGGPDEKLFF. Here the CDR3 DNA reads TGTGCCTGGAGTCCGGGGGGGCCCGATGAAAAACTGTTTTTT.

The chain combines TRBV15 with TRBJ2-3; D is undetermined. Deletions cut 6 bases from V and 6 bases from J, with 10 bases between. Germline V lookup: CDR1 LNHNV, CDR2 YYDKDF (reference sequence). CDR3 length equals 12 residues. In DNA form, the CDR3 reads TGTGCCACCAGTTCTAGTTCCGATACGCAGTATTTT. Its protein product is CATSSSSDTQYF.

The V call is TRBV27, the J call TRBJ2-1; 9 nucleotides match TRBD2. Germline trimming cut 5 bases from V and 1 base from J; bases unmatched to any gene: 3. CDR1 and CDR2 (germline): MNHEY, SMNVEV (reference sequence). The CDR3 has 15 amino acids. The CDR3 region is CASSNLAGSYNEQFF. CDR3 coding DNA: TGTGCCAGCAGTAATCTAGCGGGATCCTACAATGAGCAGTTCTTC.

The J gene is TRBJ2-3, the V gene TRBV18, with D hard to call. Germline V CDR1 and CDR2: KGHSH, LQKENI. The CDR3 contains 13 residues. Trimming took off 4 bases at V and 3 bases at J, with 8 bases between the two ends. The CDR3 here is CASSLSRTDTQYF. CDR3 in DNA: TGTGCCAGCTCACTCAGCCGGACAGATACGCAGTATTTT.